These 17 T cell receptor beta chains were all obtained from the same sample, sequenced in a study of T cell responses to AZD1222 COVID-19 vaccine. Sequenced by immunoSEQ multiplex PCR; TCRdb stores in-frame clones only, minus some. The data show 150,000 or so clones, roughly nine tenths seen once. This specimen was peripheral blood, taken on day 0 of AZD1222 vaccination. These receptors were obtained from an adult in good health.

This clone was counted only a few times. The chain couples TRBV11-2 to TRBJ2-7; the match to TRBD1 covers 7 bases. The CDR3 contains 14 residues. Germline V lookup: CDR1 SGHAT, CDR2 FQNNGV. Trimming cost V 6 bases and J 5 bases; bases outside gene matches: 10. In DNA form, the CDR3 reads TGTGCCAGCAGACTGACAGGGTTCGGAAACGAGCAGTACTTC. It yields the protein CASRLTGFGNEQYF.

This chain uses TRBV9 with TRBJ2-1; TRBD2 agrees at 9 bases. Germline lookup yields CDR1 SGDLS and CDR2 YYNGEE. The CDR3 has 15 amino acids. J was trimmed by 4 bases and V by 0 bases; bases with no gene match: 2. This CDR3 reads CASSVGLAVYNEQFF. The DNA of the CDR3 is TGTGCCAGCAGCGTAGGACTAGCGGTATACAATGAGCAGTTCTTC.

This chain joins TRBV27 and TRBJ1-1; no firm D call. The CDR3 consists of 14 residues. Germline CDR1 MNHEY, CDR2 SMNVEV (reference sequence). The ends were cut back, 3 bases at V and 3 bases at J, with 11 bases in the middle. The CDR3 here is CASSLDGPDTEAFF. CDR3 nucleotide sequence: TGTGCCAGCAGTTTGGACGGACCTGACACTGAAGCTTTCTTT.

This chain connects TRBV7-3 to TRBJ1-3; 8 nucleotides align to TRBD1. Germline V gene lookup returns CDR1 SGHTA and CDR2 FQGTGA. This CDR3 is built from 13 residues. The J segment lost 6 bases and the V segment lost 5 bases, leaving 3 bases of the junction unmatched. The CDR3 DNA sequence: TGTGCCAGCAGCGTGGACAGGGAAAACACCATATATTTT. Its translation: CASSVDRENTIYF. The whole variable domain, filled in from reference TRBV7-3 and TRBJ1-3, reads GAGVSQTPSNKVTEKGKYVELRCDPISGHTALYWYRQSLGQGPEFLIYFQGTGAADDSGLPNDRFFAVRPEGSVSTLKIQRTERGDSAVYLCASSVDRENTIYFGEGSWLTVV.

The rearrangement joins TRBV24-1 to TRBJ2-1, with 8 bases identical to TRBD1. In germline, CDR1 is KGHDR, CDR2 SFDVKD. CDR3 length: 17 residues. Losses at the gene ends were 3 bases for V and 3 bases for J; bases not matched to a gene: 9. The CDR3 is CATSDTAQGAFYNEQFF. The DNA of the CDR3 is TGTGCCACCAGTGATACCGCTCAGGGGGCCTTCTACAATGAGCAGTTCTTC.

The V call is TRBV19, the J call TRBJ1-6; no firm D call. Germline V gene lookup returns CDR1 LNHDA and CDR2 SQIVND (reference sequence). Trimming took off 5 bases at V and 0 bases at J, with 14 bases between the two ends. The CDR3 contains 17 residues. The DNA for the CDR3 is TGTGCCAGTAGTCCCCGAGGGAGATTCTCCTATAATTCACCCCTCCACTTT. Its protein product is CASSPRGRFSYNSPLHF.

The chain has TRBV7-9 and TRBJ1-5; D unclear. Germline assignment: CDR1 SEHNR and CDR2 FQNEAQ (reference sequence). Trimming took off 1 base at V and 9 bases at J, with 13 bases between the two ends. The CDR3 contains 14 residues. The CDR3 loop is CASSLGAELGPQHF. The CDR3, as DNA: TGTGCCAGCAGCTTAGGGGCTGAGCTCGGGCCCCAGCATTTT. Combining the CDR3 with reference TRBV7-9 and TRBJ1-5 gives the whole variable domain DTGVSQNPRHKITKRGQNVTFRCDPISEHNRLYWYRQTLGQGPEFLTYFQNEAQLEKSRLLSDRFSAERPKGSFSTLEIQRTEQGDSAMYLCASSLGAELGPQHFGDGTRLSIL.

The chain employs TRBV19 and TRBJ1-6; D gene unclear. CDR1 is LNHDA and CDR2 is SQIVND in the germline V gene (reference sequence). This CDR3 region has 14 residues. Trimming took 3 bases from V and 15 from J, leaving 18 bases between them. CDR3 DNA sequence: TGTGCCAGTAGTATTCACTTCCAGTCCTCCCTCCTCCACTTT. It yields the protein CASSIHFQSSLLHF. The full variable domain, with the rest looked up from reference TRBV19 and TRBJ1-6, is DGGITQSPKYLFRKEGQNVTLSCEQNLNHDAMYWYRQDPGQGLRLIYYSQIVNDFQKGDIAEGYSVSREKKESFPLTVTSAQKNPTAFYLCASSIHFQSSLLHFGNGTRLTVT.

The rearrangement joins TRBV28 to TRBJ1-2; D ambiguous. V lost 7 bases and J 0 bases, leaving 12 bases between the germline ends. The CDR3 length is 14 residues. Germline CDR1 is MDHEN and CDR2 is SYDVKM. The CDR3 spells CASTLSGANYGYTF. In DNA, the CDR3 is TGTGCCAGCACCCTCTCCGGCGCTAACTATGGCTACACCTTC.

This sequence joins TRBV29-1 and TRBJ2-3; 8 bases line up with TRBD2. The germline CDR1 and CDR2 sequences are SQVTM and ANQGSEA. With 4 bases clipped from V and 3 bases from J, the junction kept 12 bases outside the gene matches. The CDR3 runs 16 residues. The CDR3 bases are TGCAGCGTTGTGATAGCGGGGAGGGCCGGAACAGATACGCAGTATTTT. This encodes CSVVIAGRAGTDTQYF.

The chain combines TRBV4-1 with TRBJ1-1, with 7 bases lining up with TRBD1. In germline, CDR1 is MGHRA, CDR2 YSYEKL. J gave up 6 bases and V 3 bases, and 4 bases lay outside the gene matches. CDR3 length equals 13 residues. CDR3 sequence: CASSHDRASEAFF. In DNA form, the CDR3 reads TGCGCCAGCAGCCATGACAGGGCCTCTGAAGCTTTCTTT.

The DNA of the CDR3 is TGTGCCAGCAGTTTTCGCCCCACCTACGAGCAGTACTTC. Its translation is CASSFRPTYEQYF. This sequence joins TRBV27 and TRBJ2-7, with D hard to call. V was clipped by 3 bases and J by 2 bases, with 8 bases between them. CDR3 length: 13 residues. CDR1 MNHEY and CDR2 SMNVEV come from the germline V gene (reference sequence).

The chain recombines TRBV19 with TRBJ1-3; D call uncertain. The V end was cut by 4 bases, the J end by 2 bases, with 12 bases between. CDR3 length: 15 amino acids. Germline CDR1 reads LNHDA; CDR2 reads SQIVND (reference sequence). The CDR3 region has the DNA TGTGCCAGTAGTACAACCCCAGGAGCTGGAAACACCATATATTTT. Protein: CASSTTPGAGNTIYF.

The V and J genes are TRBV5-4 and TRBJ1-1, with 7 bases that match TRBD1. The CDR3 is made up of 15 amino acids. The germline CDR1 and CDR2 sequences are SGHNT and YYREEE (reference sequence). J lost 6 bases, V lost 4 bases, and 12 bases had no gene match. CDR3 in DNA: TGTGCCAGCAGCCCCCACTGGGACAGTCCCGCTGAAGCTTTCTTT. It specifies CASSPHWDSPAEAFF.

The chain combines TRBV11-1 with TRBJ2-3, with D possibly being TRBD2 (5 bases). The germline gives CDR1 SGHAT, CDR2 FQDESV (reference sequence). The germline V and J ends were trimmed by 5 bases and 0 bases, with 9 bases remaining between them. This CDR3 has 14 amino acids. CDR3: CASSPTGSTDTQYF. In nucleotides, the CDR3 is TGTGCCAGCAGCCCGACGGGGAGCACAGATACGCAGTATTTT.

This clone was counted a single time. This chain connects TRBV4-2 to TRBJ1-5; TRBD1 matches at 7 bases. Germline V lookup: CDR1 LGHNA, CDR2 YNFKEQ. J was trimmed by 6 bases and V by 4 bases; bases with no gene match: 9. The CDR3 runs to 15 residues. This chain's CDR3 is CASSPSQGRGQPQHF. For the CDR3, the DNA is TGTGCCAGCAGCCCCTCACAGGGGAGGGGTCAGCCCCAGCATTTT.

The chain is built from TRBV10-3 and TRBJ2-2, with no clear D. Germline-derived CDR1 and CDR2 are ENHRY and SYGVKD. V lost 2 bases and J lost 7, with 5 bases in between. The CDR3 loop spans 12 amino acids. CDR3 bases: TGTGCCATCAGTGAGGAAGTCGGGGAGCTGTTTTTT. This encodes CAISEEVGELFF.